Listed here are 5 T cell receptor beta chains from one sample, sequenced in a study of neurological immune-mediated disorders. Time point meaning: longitudinal time-point 2. One entry per CDR3 protein results from TCRdb running MiXCR on the 5' RACE reads. The table records tens of thousands of distinct CDR3 sequences, 9.7% of them present only once. Material: PBMCs. The origin of the receptors is a man aged 30 to 45 in good health.

Turning to this clonotype: This may be a read error: a much more frequent sequence differs by one nucleotide. J is TRBJ2-5 and V is TRBV2, with 9 positions matching TRBD1. Germline V gene sequence: CDR1 SNHLY, CDR2 FYNNEI. This CDR3 contains 13 residues. CDR3 region: CDSRDRAYRTQYF. The CDR3 nucleotides are TGTGACAGCAGGGACAGGGCCTACCGGACCCAGTACTTC.

This clonotype came up many times. V and J are TRBV5-1 and TRBJ1-4; possible D gene TRBD1, 5 bases. The V end was cut by 0 bases, the J end by 5 bases, with 8 bases between. Germline V gives CDR1 SGHRS, CDR2 YFSETQ. The CDR3 extends over 14 amino acids. As DNA, the CDR3 is TGCGCCAGCAGCTTGGCGGGGGGAAATGAAAAACTGTTTTTT. This translates into CASSLAGGNEKLFF.

V and J are TRBV20-1 and TRBJ2-6; no reliable D call. Trimming removed 3 bases from V and 4 bases from J, with 16 bases in between. This CDR3 has 16 amino acids. Germline assignment: CDR1 DFQATT and CDR2 SNEGSKA (reference sequence). The DNA for the CDR3 is TGCAGTGCTAGTAAGGGCTCAAATCTGGGGGCCAACGTCCTGACTTTC. This encodes CSASKGSNLGANVLTF.

This clonotype was detected only a few times. A much larger clone differs from this one at a single base, so this may be a read error. This rearrangement joins TRBV5-4 to TRBJ2-3; TRBD1 aligns across 7 bases. Germline V lookup: CDR1 SGHNT, CDR2 YYREEE (reference sequence). This CDR3 spans 14 amino acids. J gave up 2 bases and V 4 bases, and 4 bases lay outside the gene matches. CDR3 sequence (DNA): TGTGCCAGCAGCCAGGGACAGAACACAGATACGCAGTATTTT. This translates into CASSQGQNTDTQYF. Variable domain in full (rest from reference TRBV5-4 and TRBJ2-3): ETGVTQSPTHLIKTRGQQVTLRCSSQSGHNTVSWYQQALGQGPQFIFQYYREEENGRGNFPPRFSGLQFPNYSSELNVNALELDDSALYLCASSQGQNTDTQYFGPGTRLTVL.

This clonotype was detected many times. The V and J genes are TRBV28 and TRBJ2-4; TRBD2 aligns across 10 bases. With 6 bases clipped from V and 0 bases from J, the junction kept 11 bases outside the gene matches. Germline V gene sequence: CDR1 MDHEN, CDR2 SYDVKM. The CDR3 runs to 18 residues. The CDR3 nucleotides are TGTGCCAGCAGATCCGGGACTAGCGTGAATTTAGCCAAAAACATTCAGTACTTC. Its translation is CASRSGTSVNLAKNIQYF.